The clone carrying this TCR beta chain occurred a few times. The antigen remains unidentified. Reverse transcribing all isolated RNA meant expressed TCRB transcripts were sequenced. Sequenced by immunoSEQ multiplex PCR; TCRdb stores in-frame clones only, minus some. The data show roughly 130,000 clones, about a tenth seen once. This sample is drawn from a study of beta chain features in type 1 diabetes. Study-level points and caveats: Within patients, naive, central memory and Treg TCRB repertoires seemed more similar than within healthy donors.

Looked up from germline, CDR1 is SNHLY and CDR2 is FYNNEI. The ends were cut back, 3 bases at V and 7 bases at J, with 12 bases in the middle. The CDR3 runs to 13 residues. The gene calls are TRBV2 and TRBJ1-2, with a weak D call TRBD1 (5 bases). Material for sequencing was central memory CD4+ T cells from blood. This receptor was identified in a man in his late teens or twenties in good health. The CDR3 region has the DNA TGTGCCAGCAGTGACAGACAGTCTCTTGGCTACACCTTC. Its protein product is CASSDRQSLGYTF.